This T cell receptor (beta chain) was obtained from a study of T cell repertoires in cytomegalovirus infection. Study as a whole: Researchers turned to recently identified HLA-C-restricted CMV epitopes as well as well-studied HLA-B-restricted ones. Indicated by public TCR beta signatures were CMV infection and matching HLA type.

Note on this clonotype: Its antigen is unidentified.

General observations from the study: Cumulative frequency (of public TCR beta family members) identified carriers of CMV plus the relevant HLA. HLA-C-restricted, CMV-specific TCR beta clonotypes were dominant ex vivo.

TCRdb re-called the reads with MiXCR, one entry per CDR3 protein. The data hold hundreds of thousands of distinct CDR3 sequences, with under 55% observed a single time. Germline V gene sequence: CDR1 SGHTA, CDR2 FQGNSA. V lost 1 base to trimming and J lost 5 bases, with 6 bases between them. The CDR3 runs 14 residues. The material was cultured PBMCs, obtained from culture after CMV antigen stimulation. This sequence originates from a human donor in good health (CMV status not recorded). Some clones in this sample may be carry-over from other donors' samples. The rearrangement joins TRBV7-2 to TRBJ1-6; no definite D call. This chain's CDR3 is CASSLGVNNSPLHF. The CDR3 bases are TGTGCCAGCAGCTTAGGTGTTAATAATTCACCCCTCCACTTT.